Listed below are T cell receptor beta chains from one sample, sequenced in a study of T cells in Graves' hyperthyroidism and ophthalmopathy. TCRdb re-called the multiplex PCR reads through MiXCR, storing one row per CDR3 protein. The sample holds 300,000 to 350,000 distinct CDR3 sequences; 16% are singletons and the top ten take around a third. What was sequenced was blood. These receptors all stem from a man between 25 and 39 years old with Graves' hyperthyroidism. Each CDR3 is given with its conserved first and last residue. The D gene is left open where the match is weak. Size tells how often a clone was seen (once, few, many) or the class of an expanded clone, and some rows leave it out.

D: TRBD2
J: TRBJ2-1
V: TRBV6-1
size: many
CDR3: CASSELRASGHNEQFF
DNA: TGTGCCAGCAGTGAACTGAGGGCTAGCGGCCACAATGAGCAGTTCTTC

D: NA
J: TRBJ2-1
V: TRBV5-1
size: few
CDR3: CASTSGEVGPYNEQFF
DNA: TGCGCCAGCACCTCTGGCGAGGTCGGACCCTACAATGAGCAGTTCTTC

D: TRBD2
J: TRBJ2-1
V: TRBV28
size: many
CDR3: CATNPQGSGRNEQFF
DNA: TGTGCCACGAATCCCCAGGGTAGCGGGAGGAATGAGCAGTTCTTC

D: TRBD1
J: TRBJ1-4
V: TRBV24-1
size: NA
CDR3: CATSDLNRGRGYEKLFF
DNA: TGTGCCACCAGTGATTTGAACAGGGGGCGCGGTTATGAAAAACTGTTTTTT

D: NA
J: TRBJ2-1
V: TRBV2
size: many
CDR3: CASSEASNLRDEQFF
DNA: TGTGCCAGCAGTGAAGCGAGTAACCTTAGGGATGAGCAGTTCTTC

D: TRBD2
J: TRBJ2-1
V: TRBV19
size: NA
CDR3: CASSMAMASGSFYEQFF
DNA: TGTGCCAGTAGTATGGCTATGGCTAGCGGGAGTTTTTATGAGCAGTTCTTC

D: NA
J: TRBJ1-2
V: TRBV6-1
size: many
CDR3: CASSLQYYGYTF
DNA: TGTGCCAGCAGTCTACAGTACTATGGCTACACCTTC

D: NA
J: TRBJ2-3
V: TRBV12-3/TRBV12-4
size: NA
CDR3: CASSPLTDSTDTQYF
DNA: TGTGCCAGCAGTCCCCTGACGGACAGCACAGATACGCAGTATTTT

D: NA
J: TRBJ2-4
V: TRBV7-2
size: NA
CDR3: CASSLGGRGSPEAKNIQYF
DNA: TGTGCCAGCAGCTTAGGTGGTAGGGGGAGCCCAGAAGCCAAAAACATTCAGTACTTC

D: NA
J: TRBJ2-7
V: TRBV6-1
size: few
CDR3: CASSDGSHTHEQYF
DNA: TGTGCCAGCAGCGACGGGTCCCACACCCACGAGCAGTACTTC

D: NA
J: TRBJ2-7
V: TRBV30
size: many
CDR3: CAWTGAGDEQYF
DNA: TGTGCCTGGACAGGGGCAGGGGACGAGCAGTACTTC

D: TRBD2
J: TRBJ2-7
V: TRBV18
size: few
CDR3: CASSSTSVTDEQYF
DNA: TGTGCCAGCTCATCGACTAGCGTTACCGACGAGCAGTACTTC

D: NA
J: TRBJ2-5
V: TRBV7-9
size: few
CDR3: CASGGQGRGQETQYF
DNA: TGTGCCAGCGGAGGGCAGGGGCGGGGACAAGAGACCCAGTACTTC

D: NA
J: TRBJ2-5
V: TRBV7-2
size: many
CDR3: CASSPSGGRETQYF
DNA: TGTGCCAGCAGCCCCAGCGGAGGGCGAGAGACCCAGTACTTC

D: TRBD2
J: TRBJ2-7
V: TRBV13
size: many
CDR3: CASSPSGTSGLSYEQYF
DNA: TGTGCCAGCAGCCCATCCGGGACTAGCGGGCTTTCCTACGAGCAGTACTTC